This T cell receptor (beta chain) was sequenced for a study of T cell changes during pregnancy in multiple sclerosis. J lost 4 bases, V lost 3 bases, and 7 bases had no gene match. The CDR3 covers 17 residues. Germline V gene sequence: CDR1 SGHNT, CDR2 YYREEE (reference sequence). TCRdb's copy holds only in-frame clones and misses some; the assay was immunoSEQ multiplex PCR. The sample lists about 42,000 clones, nearly 90% occurring once. This sample comprised CD4+ T cells from peripheral blood mononuclear cells, obtained after pregnancy. The receptor was derived from a female donor with multiple sclerosis, enrolled in a pregnancy study. V and J are TRBV5-4 and TRBJ2-2; 12 bases map to TRBD2. CDR3 DNA: TGTGCCAGCAGCTCGCCTACTAGCGGGGGGATCACCGGGGAGCTGTTTTTT. This codes for CASSSPTSGGITGELFF. The full variable domain, completed using reference TRBV5-4 and TRBJ2-2, is ETGVTQSPTHLIKTRGQQVTLRCSSQSGHNTVSWYQQALGQGPQFIFQYYREEENGRGNFPPRFSGLQFPNYSSELNVNALELDDSALYLCASSSPTSGGITGELFFGEGSRLTVL.